This T cell receptor (beta chain) originates from a study of CD8 T cells in ankylosing spondylitis (dated by TCRdb to between 2016 and 2019). Turning to the overall study: To find TCR variants linked to disease, the study profiled T cell receptor beta repertoires in ankylosing spondylitis patients and healthy donors. In total, the full study cohort was made up of 95 to 110 healthy donors and 25 or so ankylosing spondylitis patients. Peripheral blood was sampled, and synovial fluid was additionally collected from ankylosing spondylitis patients.

Broad study findings and their caveats: The disease-linked clones showed a CD8+ phenotype and occurred at relatively low frequencies in peripheral blood. Blood from ankylosing spondylitis patients appeared to be characterized by a TCR beta motif made up of several highly homologous amino acid variants. Some motif variants had previously been reported in the synovial fluid and blood of reactive arthritis patients, which suggests shared mechanisms of disease initiation. The disease-linked clones were reported as significantly enriched in matched synovial fluid samples from ankylosing spondylitis patients.

There are many counts of this clonotype. Its antigen target is currently unknown. Base qualities are not recorded, but no much larger clone differs from it by a single base. The germline V gene encodes CDR1 SNHLY and CDR2 FYNNEI. After removal of 4 bases from V and 6 bases from J, the junction retains 5 bases not matched to a gene. The CDR3 runs 14 amino acids, cysteine and phenylalanine included. Solely the CDR3 DNA is kept, with 42 bases framed from the first base. These reads were obtained on an Illumina HiSeq 2500. Quantitative 5'-RACE with molecular barcodes was the method used to prepare the TCR beta libraries. The original methods were these. A new computational method based on a probabilistic model of VDJ rearrangement was used to identify disease-linked TCR variants. Starting from the raw public reads, TCRdb applied fastp trimming at Q25, assembled clones with MiXCR and retained in-frame beta chains. Rows with a matching CDR3 protein are joined into one entry that keeps the most common DNA and genes. TCRdb's processing, not the authors', yielded these V and J calls. This sample comprises under 300,000 distinct CDR3 sequences, about 10% of them detected only once. The ten largest account for around 6.5% of the sample.

This receptor was taken from a male donor with ankylosing spondylitis or in good health (not recorded which). Sequencing was done on a sample of blood, either unsorted or a sorted T cell fraction (not recorded which). The sequence links TRBV2 to TRBJ2-1; 8 bases in the middle match TRBD2. For the CDR3, the sequence is CASSASGSPNEQFF. The nucleotide sequence is given as TGTGCCAGCAGTGCAAGCGGGAGTCCCAATGAGCAGTTCTTC.